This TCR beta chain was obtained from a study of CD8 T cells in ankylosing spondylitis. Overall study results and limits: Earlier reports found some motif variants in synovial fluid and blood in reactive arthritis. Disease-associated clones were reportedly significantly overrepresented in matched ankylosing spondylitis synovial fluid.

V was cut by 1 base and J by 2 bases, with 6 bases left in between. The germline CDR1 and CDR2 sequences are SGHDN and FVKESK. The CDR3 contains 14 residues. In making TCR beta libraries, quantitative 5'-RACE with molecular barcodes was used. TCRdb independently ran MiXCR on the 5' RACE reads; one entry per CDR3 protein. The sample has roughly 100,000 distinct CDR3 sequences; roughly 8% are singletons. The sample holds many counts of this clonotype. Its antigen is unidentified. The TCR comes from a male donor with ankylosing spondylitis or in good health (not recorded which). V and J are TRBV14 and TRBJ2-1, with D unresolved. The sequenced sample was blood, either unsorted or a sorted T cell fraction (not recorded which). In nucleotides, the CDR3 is TGTGCCAGCAGCCAAGGTTACCCCTACAATGAGCAGTTCTTC. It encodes CASSQGYPYNEQFF.